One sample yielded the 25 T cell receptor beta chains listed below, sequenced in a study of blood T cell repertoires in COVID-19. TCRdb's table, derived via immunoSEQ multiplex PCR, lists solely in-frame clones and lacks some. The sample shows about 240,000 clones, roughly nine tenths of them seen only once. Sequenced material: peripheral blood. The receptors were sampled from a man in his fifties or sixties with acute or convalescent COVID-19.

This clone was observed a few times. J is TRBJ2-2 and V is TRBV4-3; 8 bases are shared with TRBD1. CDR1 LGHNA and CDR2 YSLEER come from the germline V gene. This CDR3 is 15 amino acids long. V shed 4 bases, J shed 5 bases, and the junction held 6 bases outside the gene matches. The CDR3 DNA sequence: TGCGCCAGCAGCCCGCGGACAGGGTGGACCGGGGAGCTGTTTTTT. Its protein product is CASSPRTGWTGELFF.

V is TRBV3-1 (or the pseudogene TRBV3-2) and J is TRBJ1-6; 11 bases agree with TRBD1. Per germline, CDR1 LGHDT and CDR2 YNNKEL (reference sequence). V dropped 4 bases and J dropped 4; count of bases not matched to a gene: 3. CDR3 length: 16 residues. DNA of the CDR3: TGTGCCAGCAGCCGCGGGGACAGGGGGTATAATTCACCCCTCCACTTT. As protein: CASSRGDRGYNSPLHF.

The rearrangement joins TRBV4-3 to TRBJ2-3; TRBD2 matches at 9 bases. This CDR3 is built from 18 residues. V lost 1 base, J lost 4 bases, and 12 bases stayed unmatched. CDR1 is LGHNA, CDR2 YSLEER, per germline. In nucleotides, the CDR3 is TGCGCCAGCAGCCAAGGTGTTTTGCGGGAGGGCCGGCCAGATACGCAGTATTTT. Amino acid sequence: CASSQGVLREGRPDTQYF.

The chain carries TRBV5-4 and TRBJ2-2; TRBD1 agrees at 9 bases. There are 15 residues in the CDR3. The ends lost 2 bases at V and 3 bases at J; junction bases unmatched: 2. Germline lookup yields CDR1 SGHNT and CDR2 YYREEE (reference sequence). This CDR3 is CASSLGTGYTGELFF. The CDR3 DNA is TGTGCCAGCAGCTTAGGGACAGGGTACACCGGGGAGCTGTTTTTT.

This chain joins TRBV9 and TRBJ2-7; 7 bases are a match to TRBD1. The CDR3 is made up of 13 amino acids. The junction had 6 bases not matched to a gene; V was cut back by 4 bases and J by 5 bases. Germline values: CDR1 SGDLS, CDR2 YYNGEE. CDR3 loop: CASSPTGFDEQYF. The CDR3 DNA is TGTGCCAGCAGCCCGACAGGGTTTGACGAGCAGTACTTC.

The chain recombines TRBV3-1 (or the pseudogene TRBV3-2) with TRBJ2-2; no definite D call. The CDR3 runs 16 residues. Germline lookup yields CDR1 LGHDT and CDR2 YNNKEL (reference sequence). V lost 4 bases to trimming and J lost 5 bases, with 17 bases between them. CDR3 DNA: TGTGCCAGCAGCCCCCTGGAGTTTCTAGGAACCGGGGAGCTGTTTTTT. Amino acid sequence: CASSPLEFLGTGELFF.

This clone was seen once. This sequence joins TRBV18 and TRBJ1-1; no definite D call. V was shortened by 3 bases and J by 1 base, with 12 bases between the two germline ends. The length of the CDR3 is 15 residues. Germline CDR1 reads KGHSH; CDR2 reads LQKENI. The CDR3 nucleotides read TGTGCCAGCTCACCGTTCCAGCGGGGGAACACTGAAGCTTTCTTT. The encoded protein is CASSPFQRGNTEAFF.

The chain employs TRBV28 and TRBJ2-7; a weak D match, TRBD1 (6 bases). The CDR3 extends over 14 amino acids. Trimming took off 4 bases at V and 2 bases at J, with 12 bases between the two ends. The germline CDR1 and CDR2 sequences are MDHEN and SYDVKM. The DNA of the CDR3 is TGTGCCAGCAGTTCCGGGACACTAACCTACGAGCAGTACTTC. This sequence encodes CASSSGTLTYEQYF.

CDR3 loop: CASIDRGTDTQYF. The CDR3 DNA is TGTGCCAGCATCGACAGGGGCACAGATACGCAGTATTTT. This sequence joins TRBV12-3 or TRBV12-4 and TRBJ2-3; TRBD1 matches at 7 bases. This CDR3 comprises 13 residues. Trimming took 7 bases from V and 1 from J; bases not matched to a gene: 2.

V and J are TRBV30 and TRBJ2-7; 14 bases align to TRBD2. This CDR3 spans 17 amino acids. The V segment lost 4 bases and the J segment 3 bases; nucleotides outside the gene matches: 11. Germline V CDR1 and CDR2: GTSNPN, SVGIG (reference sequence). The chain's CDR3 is CAWTRGTSGSVNYEQYF. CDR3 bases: TGTGCCTGGACCCGAGGGACTAGCGGGAGTGTCAACTACGAGCAGTACTTC.

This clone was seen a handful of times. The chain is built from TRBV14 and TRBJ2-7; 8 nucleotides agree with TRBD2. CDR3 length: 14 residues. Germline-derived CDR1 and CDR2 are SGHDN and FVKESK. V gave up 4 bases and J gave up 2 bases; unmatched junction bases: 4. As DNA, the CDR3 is TGTGCCAGCAGCCTTCAGGGACTAGCCTACGAGCAGTACTTC. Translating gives CASSLQGLAYEQYF.

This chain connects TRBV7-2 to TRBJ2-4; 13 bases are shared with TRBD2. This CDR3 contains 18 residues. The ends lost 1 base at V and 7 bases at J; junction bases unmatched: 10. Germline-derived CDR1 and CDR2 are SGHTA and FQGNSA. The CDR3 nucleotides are TGTGCCAGCAGCTTAGGGGCCCCTGGGACTAGCGGGATGAACATTCAGTACTTC. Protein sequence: CASSLGAPGTSGMNIQYF.

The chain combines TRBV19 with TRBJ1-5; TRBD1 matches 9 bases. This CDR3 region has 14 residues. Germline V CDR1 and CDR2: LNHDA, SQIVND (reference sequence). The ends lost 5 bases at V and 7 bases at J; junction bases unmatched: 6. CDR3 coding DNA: TGTGCCAGTAGTGTCACAGGGGGCCGCCAGCCCCAGCATTTT. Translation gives CASSVTGGRQPQHF.

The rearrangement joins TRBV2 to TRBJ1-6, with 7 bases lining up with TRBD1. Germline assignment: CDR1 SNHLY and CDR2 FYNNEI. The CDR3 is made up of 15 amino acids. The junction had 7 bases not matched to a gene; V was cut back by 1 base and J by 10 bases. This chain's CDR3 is CASSEGYRGRSPLHF. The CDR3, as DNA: TGTGCCAGCAGTGAAGGGTACAGGGGTCGGTCACCCCTCCACTTT. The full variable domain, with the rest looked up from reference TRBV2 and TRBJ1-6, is EPEVTQTPSHQVTQMGQEVILRCVPISNHLYFYWYRQILGQKVEFLVSFYNNEISEKSEIFDDQFSVERPDGSNFTLKIRSTKLEDSAMYFCASSEGYRGRSPLHFGNGTRLTVT.

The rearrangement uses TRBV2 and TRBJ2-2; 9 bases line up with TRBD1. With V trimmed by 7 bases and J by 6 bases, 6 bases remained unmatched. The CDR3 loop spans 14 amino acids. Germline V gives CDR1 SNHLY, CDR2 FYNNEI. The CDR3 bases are TGTGCCAGCAACCGGGACAGGGAATCCGGGGAGCTGTTTTTT. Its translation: CASNRDRESGELFF.

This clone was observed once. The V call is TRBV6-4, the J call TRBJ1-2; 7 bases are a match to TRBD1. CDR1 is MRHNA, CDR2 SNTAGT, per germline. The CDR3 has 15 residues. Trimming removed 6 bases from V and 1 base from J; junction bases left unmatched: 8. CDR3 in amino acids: CASRAIRDSNYGYTF. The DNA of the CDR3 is TGTGCCAGCAGGGCCATTAGGGACAGTAACTATGGCTACACCTTC.

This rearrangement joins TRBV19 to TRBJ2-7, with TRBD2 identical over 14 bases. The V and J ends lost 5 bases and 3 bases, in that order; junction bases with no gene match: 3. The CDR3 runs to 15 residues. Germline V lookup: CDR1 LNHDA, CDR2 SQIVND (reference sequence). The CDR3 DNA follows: TGTGCCAGTAGTGTTGGGACTAGCGGGAGCTACGAGCAGTACTTC. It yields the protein CASSVGTSGSYEQYF.

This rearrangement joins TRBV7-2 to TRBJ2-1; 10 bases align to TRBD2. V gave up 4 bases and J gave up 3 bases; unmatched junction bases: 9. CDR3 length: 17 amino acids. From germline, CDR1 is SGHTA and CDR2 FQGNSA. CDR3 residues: CASSSARTSGIYNEQFF. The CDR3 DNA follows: TGTGCCAGCAGCTCCGCTCGGACTAGCGGAATCTACAATGAGCAGTTCTTC.

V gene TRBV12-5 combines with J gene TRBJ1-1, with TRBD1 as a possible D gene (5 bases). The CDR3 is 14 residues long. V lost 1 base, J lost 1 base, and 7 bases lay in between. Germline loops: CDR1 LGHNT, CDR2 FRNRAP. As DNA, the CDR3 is TGTGCTAGTGGTTTGGGGGGCCCGAACACTGAAGCTTTCTTT. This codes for CASGLGGPNTEAFF. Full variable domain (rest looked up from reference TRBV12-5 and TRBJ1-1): DARVTQTPRHKVTEMGQEVTMRCQPILGHNTVFWYRQTMMQGLELLAYFRNRAPLDDSGMPKDRFSAEMPDATLATLKIQPSEPRDSAVYFCASGLGGPNTEAFFGQGTRLTVV.

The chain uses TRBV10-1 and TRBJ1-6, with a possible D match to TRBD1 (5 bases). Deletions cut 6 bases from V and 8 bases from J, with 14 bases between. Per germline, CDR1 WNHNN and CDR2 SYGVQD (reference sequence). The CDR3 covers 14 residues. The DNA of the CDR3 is TGCGCCAGCAGCCGAGACAGCTCCTATTCACCCCTCCACTTT. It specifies CASSRDSSYSPLHF.

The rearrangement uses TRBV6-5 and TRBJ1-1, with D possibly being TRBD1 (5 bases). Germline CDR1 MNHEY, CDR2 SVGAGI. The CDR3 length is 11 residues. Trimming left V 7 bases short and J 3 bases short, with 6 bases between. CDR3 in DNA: TGTGCCAGCACCAGGGACACTGAAGCTTTCTTT. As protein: CASTRDTEAFF.

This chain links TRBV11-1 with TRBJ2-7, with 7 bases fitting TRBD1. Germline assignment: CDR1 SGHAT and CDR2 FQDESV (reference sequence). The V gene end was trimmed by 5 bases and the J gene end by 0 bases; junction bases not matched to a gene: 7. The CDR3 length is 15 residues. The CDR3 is CASSPEGANSYEQYF. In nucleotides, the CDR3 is TGTGCCAGCAGCCCCGAGGGGGCTAACTCCTACGAGCAGTACTTC.

The CDR3 protein is CASSAARSSYEQYF. CDR3 coding DNA: TGTGCCAGCTCCGCGGCCCGTAGCTCCTACGAGCAGTACTTC. The chain links TRBV18 to TRBJ2-7; D remains unclear. Trimming pared 6 bases from V and 0 bases from J, leaving 12 bases between. This CDR3 comprises 14 residues. Germline-derived CDR1 and CDR2 are KGHSH and LQKENI.

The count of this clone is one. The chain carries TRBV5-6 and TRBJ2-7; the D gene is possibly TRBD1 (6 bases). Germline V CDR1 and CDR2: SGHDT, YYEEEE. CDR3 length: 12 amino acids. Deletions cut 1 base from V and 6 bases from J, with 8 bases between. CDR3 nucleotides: TGTGCCAGCAGCTTGTTAGGGGGCGAGCAGTACTTC. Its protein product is CASSLLGGEQYF. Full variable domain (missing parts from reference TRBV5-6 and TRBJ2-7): DAGVTQSPTHLIKTRGQQVTLRCSPKSGHDTVSWYQQALGQGPQFIFQYYEEEERQRGNFPDRFSGHQFPNYSSELNVNALLLGDSALYLCASSLLGGEQYFGPGTRLTVT.

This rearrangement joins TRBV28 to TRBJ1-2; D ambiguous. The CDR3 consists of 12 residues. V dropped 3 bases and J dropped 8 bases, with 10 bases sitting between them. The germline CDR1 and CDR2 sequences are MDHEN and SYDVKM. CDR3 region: CASSFLDWGYTF. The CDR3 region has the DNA TGTGCCAGCAGTTTCCTTGACTGGGGCTACACCTTC.